A single sample gave rise to the 18 T cell receptor beta chains below, sequenced in a study of cytomegalovirus exposure and HLA in healthy donors. Vbeta (60) and Jbeta (13) primers were used in the PCR. Assay: immunoSEQ multiplex PCR; the TCRdb copy retains only in-frame clones and omits some. The sample holds 200,000 to 250,000 clones, roughly 87% seen once. The sequencing sample was made of PBMCs. These receptors were taken from a woman aged 40 to 49 in good health and CMV-seropositive.

J is TRBJ2-7 and V is TRBV4-3, with TRBD1 matching over 10 bases. Losses at the gene ends were 4 bases for V and 3 bases for J; bases not matched to a gene: 3. CDR1 and CDR2 from the germline V gene are LGHNA and YSLEER. This CDR3 spans 14 amino acids. In DNA form, the CDR3 reads TGCGCCAGCAGCCGGGACAGGGGTTTCTACGAGCAGTACTTC. Its translation: CASSRDRGFYEQYF.

The rearrangement links TRBV11-2 to TRBJ1-5, with a possible D match to TRBD1 (5 bases). V was trimmed by 8 bases and J by 4 bases, leaving 12 bases between them. Germline CDR1 is SGHAT and CDR2 is FQNNGV. The CDR3 is 13 residues long. CDR3 DNA sequence: TGTGCCAGCGGACGGGGGGTGAATCAGCCCCAGCATTTT. Protein: CASGRGVNQPQHF. Drawing the rest from reference TRBV11-2 and TRBJ1-5, the complete variable domain is EAGVAQSPRYKIIEKRQSVAFWCNPISGHATLYWYQQILGQGPKLLIQFQNNGVVDDSQLPKDRFSAERLKGVDSTLKIQPAKLEDSAVYLCASGRGVNQPQHFGDGTRLSIL.

In nucleotides, the CDR3 is TGTGCCAGCAGCGCCCGGGACCAGGGGATAGGTGAGCAGTTCTTC. Translating gives CASSARDQGIGEQFF. The gene calls are TRBV7-9 and TRBJ2-1, with D possibly TRBD1 on 6 matching bases. The germline V and J ends were trimmed by 5 bases and 9 bases, with 20 bases remaining between them. Germline assignment: CDR1 SEHNR and CDR2 FQNEAQ (reference sequence). This CDR3 comprises 15 residues.

This chain links TRBV7-9 with TRBJ2-2, with D possibly matching TRBD1 (6 bases). The CDR3 contains 15 residues. V was trimmed by 1 base and J by 5 bases, leaving 11 bases between them. CDR1 and CDR2 (germline): SEHNR, FQNEAQ (reference sequence). The CDR3, as DNA: TGTGCCAGCAGCTTAGTGTCAGGGGTTACCGGGGAGCTGTTTTTT. This gives the protein CASSLVSGVTGELFF. Full variable domain (missing parts from reference TRBV7-9 and TRBJ2-2): DTGVSQNPRHKITKRGQNVTFRCDPISEHNRLYWYRQTLGQGPEFLTYFQNEAQLEKSRLLSDRFSAERPKGSFSTLEIQRTEQGDSAMYLCASSLVSGVTGELFFGEGSRLTVL.

This clone was detected a few times. V is TRBV10-2 and J is TRBJ2-7, with a weak D call TRBD2 (6 bases). V dropped 0 bases and J dropped 0 bases, with 12 bases sitting between them. Germline assignment: CDR1 WSHSY and CDR2 SAAADI. This CDR3 is 16 amino acids long. The CDR3 spells CASSESSLANSYEQYF. Here the CDR3 DNA reads TGCGCCAGCAGTGAGTCAAGCCTAGCGAACTCCTACGAGCAGTACTTC.

V gene TRBV30 combines with J gene TRBJ1-4, with D hard to call. Germline CDR1 GTSNPN, CDR2 SVGIG (reference sequence). This CDR3 region has 12 residues. Trimming stripped 6 bases from V and 7 bases from J, with 12 bases between. Written as DNA, the CDR3 is TGTGCCTGCGACGTCGGGATTGAAAAACTGTTTTTT. Amino acid sequence: CACDVGIEKLFF.

This clone was recorded a few times. The chain combines TRBV19 with TRBJ1-2, with unresolved D. Deletions cut 5 bases from V and 2 bases from J, with 15 bases between. The germline gives CDR1 LNHDA, CDR2 SQIVND (reference sequence). This CDR3 is 15 amino acids long. CDR3 amino acids: CASSPTGAGNYGYTF. The CDR3 nucleotides are TGTGCCAGTAGTCCTACGGGAGCGGGAAACTATGGCTACACCTTC.

The V call is TRBV7-6, the J call TRBJ1-3; D may be TRBD1 (5 bases). The CDR3 runs 15 residues. V gave up 0 bases and J gave up 2 bases, with 8 bases separating them. CDR1 and CDR2 (germline): SGHVS, FNYEAQ. Here the CDR3 DNA reads TGTGCCAGCAGCTTAGCGGGGGGGGCTGGAAACACCATATATTTT. It yields the protein CASSLAGGAGNTIYF.

The chain is built from TRBV30 and TRBJ2-3; no clear D. Trimming took 0 bases from V and 0 from J, leaving 10 bases between them. The length of the CDR3 is 15 residues. CDR1 is GTSNPN, CDR2 SVGIG, per germline (reference sequence). This CDR3 is CAWSVDWQSTDTQYF. In nucleotides, the CDR3 is TGTGCCTGGAGTGTAGATTGGCAGAGCACAGATACGCAGTATTTT.

The gene calls are TRBV30 and TRBJ1-2; no firm D call. CDR1 GTSNPN and CDR2 SVGIG come from the germline V gene (reference sequence). The CDR3 contains 13 residues. Trimming left V 0 bases short and J 2 bases short, with 7 bases between. CDR3 DNA: TGTGCCTGGAGTGTACTCTTAAACTATGGCTACACCTTC. Its translation: CAWSVLLNYGYTF.

Worth noting for this clone: An end of the junction does not agree with germline; a read error may underlie this. CDR3 in amino acids: CAGSRSGGTENEQFF. The CDR3 nucleotides are TGTGCCGGCAGCCGGAGCGGGGGGACTGAAAATGAGCAGTTCTTC. The rearrangement uses TRBV5-4 and TRBJ2-1; the match to TRBD2 covers 9 bases. The CDR3 is made up of 15 amino acids. In germline, CDR1 is SGHNT, CDR2 YYREEE (reference sequence). Complete variable domain (other parts from reference TRBV5-4 and TRBJ2-1): ETGVTQSPTHLIKTRGQQVTLRCSSQSGHNTVSWYQQALGQGPQFIFQYYREEENGRGNFPPRFSGLQFPNYSSELNVNALELDDSALYLCAGSRSGGTENEQFFGPGTRLTVL.

V is TRBV7-9 and J is TRBJ2-1; no firm D call. The V gene lost 4 bases and the J gene lost 4 bases, with 8 bases spanning the gap. CDR3 length: 13 amino acids. The germline V gene encodes CDR1 SEHNR and CDR2 FQNEAQ (reference sequence). The CDR3 DNA reads as TGTGCCAGCAGCTCTCGACAATACAATGAGCAGTTCTTC. It is translated as CASSSRQYNEQFF.

The chain combines TRBV10-3 with TRBJ2-7, with 14 positions matching TRBD2. The CDR3 consists of 16 residues. CDR1 is ENHRY and CDR2 is SYGVKD in the germline V gene. After removal of 6 bases from V and 5 bases from J, the junction contained 9 bases not matched to a gene. DNA of the CDR3: TGTGCCATCAGCGGGACTAGCGGGAGCCGGGGCGACGAGCAGTACTTC. It translates to CAISGTSGSRGDEQYF.

A word on this clone: The identical CDR3 is also encoded by other nucleotide sequences in the sample. The rearrangement uses TRBV5-4 and TRBJ2-6; D possibly corresponds to TRBD2 (5 bases). The CDR3 length is 15 residues. Germline assignment: CDR1 SGHNT and CDR2 YYREEE (reference sequence). Trimming took off 0 bases at V and 4 bases at J, with 8 bases between the two ends. CDR3 in amino acids: CASSLGGSGANVLTF. The DNA for the CDR3 is TGTGCCAGCAGCTTGGGCGGGTCCGGGGCCAACGTCCTGACTTTC.

This clone was seen a few times. The chain combines TRBV9 with TRBJ1-5; D is undetermined. Germline CDR1 SGDLS, CDR2 YYNGEE. This CDR3 has 14 amino acids. V was trimmed by 2 bases and J by 4 bases, leaving 10 bases between them. CDR3 amino acids: CASSVWGGNQPQHF. DNA of the CDR3: TGTGCCAGCAGCGTTTGGGGAGGTAATCAGCCCCAGCATTTT. Based on the CDR3 plus reference TRBV9 and TRBJ1-5, the full variable domain is DSGVTQTPKHLITATGQRVTLRCSPRSGDLSVYWYQQSLDQGLQFLIQYYNGEERAKGNILERFSAQQFPDLHSELNLSSLELGDSALYFCASSVWGGNQPQHFGDGTRLSIL.

V is TRBV6-6 and J is TRBJ2-1, with a weak D call TRBD2 (5 bases). Germline V gene lookup returns CDR1 MNHNY and CDR2 SVGAGI (reference sequence). Trimming shortened V by 0 bases and J by 7 bases, and 10 bases separated the two germline ends. CDR3 length: 14 amino acids. The CDR3 loop is CASSYSSGGNEQFF. The CDR3 nucleotides read TGTGCCAGCAGTTACTCAAGTGGCGGGAATGAGCAGTTCTTC.

The genes are TRBV9 and TRBJ2-7; 8 bases match TRBD2. The V segment lost 3 bases and the J segment 0 bases; nucleotides outside the gene matches: 14. Germline loops: CDR1 SGDLS, CDR2 YYNGEE. This CDR3 is 18 amino acids long. Here the CDR3 reads CASSANPAGGAPSYEQYF. The CDR3 DNA is TGTGCCAGCAGCGCCAACCCCGCGGGGGGAGCCCCCTCCTACGAGCAGTACTTC. The entire variable domain, with the rest obtained from reference TRBV9 and TRBJ2-7, is as follows: DSGVTQTPKHLITATGQRVTLRCSPRSGDLSVYWYQQSLDQGLQFLIQYYNGEERAKGNILERFSAQQFPDLHSELNLSSLELGDSALYFCASSANPAGGAPSYEQYFGPGTRLTVT.

The chain recombines TRBV10-3 with TRBJ1-4; tentatively, D is TRBD1 (5 bases). Trimming took 4 bases from V and 5 from J, leaving 11 bases between them. CDR3 size: 14 residues. Germline assignment: CDR1 ENHRY and CDR2 SYGVKD. The CDR3 reads CAISGTPENEKLFF. DNA of the CDR3: TGTGCCATCAGTGGGACACCTGAAAATGAAAAACTGTTTTTT.